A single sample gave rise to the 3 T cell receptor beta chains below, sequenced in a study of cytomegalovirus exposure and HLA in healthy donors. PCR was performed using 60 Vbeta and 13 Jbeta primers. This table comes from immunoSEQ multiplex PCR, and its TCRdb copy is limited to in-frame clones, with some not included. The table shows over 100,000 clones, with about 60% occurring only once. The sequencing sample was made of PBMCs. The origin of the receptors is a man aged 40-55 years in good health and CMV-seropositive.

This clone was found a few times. The CDR3, as DNA: TGTGCCATACAGGGGGTCGATTACTCTGGGGCCAACGTCCTGACTTTC. This codes for CAIQGVDYSGANVLTF. The J gene is TRBJ2-6, the V gene TRBV28; 8 nucleotides align to TRBD1. The CDR3 contains 16 residues. Germline trimming cut 10 bases from V and 0 bases from J; bases unmatched to any gene: 8. Germline loops: CDR1 MDHEN, CDR2 SYDVKM.

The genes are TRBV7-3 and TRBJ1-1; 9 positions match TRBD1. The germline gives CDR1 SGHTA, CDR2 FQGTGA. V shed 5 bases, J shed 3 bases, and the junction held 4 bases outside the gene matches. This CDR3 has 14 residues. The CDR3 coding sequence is TGTGCCAGCAGCCCAGGACAGGGGCACACTGAAGCTTTCTTT. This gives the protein CASSPGQGHTEAFF.

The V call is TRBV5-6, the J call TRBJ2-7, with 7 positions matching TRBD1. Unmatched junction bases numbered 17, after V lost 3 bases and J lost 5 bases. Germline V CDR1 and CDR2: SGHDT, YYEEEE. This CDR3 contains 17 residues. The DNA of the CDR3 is TGTGCCAGCAGCTCACCACCCCGGGACAGAAGGGCTCACGAGCAGTACTTC. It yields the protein CASSSPPRDRRAHEQYF.